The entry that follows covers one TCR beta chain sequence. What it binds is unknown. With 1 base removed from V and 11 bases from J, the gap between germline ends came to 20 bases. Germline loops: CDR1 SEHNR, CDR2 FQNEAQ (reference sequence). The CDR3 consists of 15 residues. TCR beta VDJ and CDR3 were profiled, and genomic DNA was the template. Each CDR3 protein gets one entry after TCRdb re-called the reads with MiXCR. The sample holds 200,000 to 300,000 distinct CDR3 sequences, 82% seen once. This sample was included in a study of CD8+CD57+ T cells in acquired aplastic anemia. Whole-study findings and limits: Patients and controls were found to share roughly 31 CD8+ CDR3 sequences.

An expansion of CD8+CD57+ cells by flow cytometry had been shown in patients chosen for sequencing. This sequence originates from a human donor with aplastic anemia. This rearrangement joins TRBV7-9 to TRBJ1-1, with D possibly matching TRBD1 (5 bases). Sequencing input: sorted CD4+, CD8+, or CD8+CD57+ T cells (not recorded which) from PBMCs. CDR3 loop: CASSLVLGGKTFAFF. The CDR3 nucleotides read TGTGCCAGCAGCTTAGTTCTCGGGGGGAAGACTTTTGCTTTCTTT.